The 7 T cell receptor beta chains reported below all come from one sample, sequenced in a study of molecular identifiers for immune sequencing clone quantification. TCRdb processed the PCR reads anew with MiXCR; each CDR3 protein has one entry. This table holds about 100,000 distinct CDR3 sequences, 20% to 25% found once. The specimen sequenced was naive CD8+ T cells from blood, with Jurkat cell RNA spiked in. Subset noted: FACS-sorted CD8+CD4-CCR7+CD45RA+ naive T cells. The receptor source for this set is a human donor in good health. Some libraries in this study had Jurkat cell RNA spiked in.

There are many counts of this clonotype. The chain employs TRBV4-2 and TRBJ1-2, with a possible D match to TRBD1 (6 bases). Per the germline V gene, CDR1 is LGHNA and CDR2 is YNFKEQ. The CDR3 runs 16 residues. V was trimmed by 3 bases and J by 7 bases, leaving 21 bases between them. CDR3 loop: CASSQLGGGKESGYTF. The DNA of the CDR3 is TGTGCCAGCAGCCAGCTAGGAGGGGGAAAGGAGAGTGGCTACACCTTC.

This clonotype was seen many times. The V call is TRBV12-3 or TRBV12-4, the J call TRBJ2-7, with D unresolved. The CDR3 sequence is 12 residues long. V was trimmed by 3 bases and J by 6 bases, leaving 9 bases between them. CDR3 DNA: TGTGCCAGCAGTTTCGCCCCGTCCGAGCAGTACTTC. The encoded protein is CASSFAPSEQYF.

The chain has TRBV2 and TRBJ2-1, with TRBD2 identical over 7 bases. The CDR3 has 15 amino acids. J gave up 5 bases and V 2 bases, and 6 bases lay outside the gene matches. Germline V gives CDR1 SNHLY, CDR2 FYNNEI. The chain's CDR3 is CASSEIRGVDNEQFF. The CDR3 nucleotides read TGTGCCAGCAGTGAAATCCGGGGGGTAGACAATGAGCAGTTCTTC.

This clonotype appeared many times. V gene TRBV2 combines with J gene TRBJ2-1; 13 bases align to TRBD2. V shed 6 bases and J 6 bases; nucleotides not matched to a gene: 5. CDR3 length: 15 residues. Germline loops: CDR1 SNHLY, CDR2 FYNNEI. This chain's CDR3 is CASSKTSGRVNEQFF. The DNA for the CDR3 is TGTGCCAGCAGCAAAACTAGCGGGAGGGTCAATGAGCAGTTCTTC.

This clonotype was recorded at least ten times. V usage is TRBV7-9 and J usage is TRBJ1-2; 7 positions match TRBD1. From germline, CDR1 is SEHNR and CDR2 FQNEAQ (reference sequence). The V and J ends lost 11 bases and 5 bases, in that order; junction bases with no gene match: 20. The CDR3 is 16 amino acids. CDR3: CAGRAWAPAGQYGYTF. The CDR3 nucleotides read TGTGCCGGACGGGCTTGGGCCCCCGCGGGACAGTATGGCTACACCTTC.

This clonotype has a count of ten or more. The CDR3, as DNA: TGTGCCAGCAGTTATTTTGGGGACAGCGGTCAGCCCCAGCATTTT. Residues: CASSYFGDSGQPQHF. The chain joins TRBV6-2 or TRBV6-3 to TRBJ1-5, with 7 bases aligning to TRBD1. V lost 3 bases, J lost 6 bases, and 8 bases stayed unmatched. Germline V CDR1 and CDR2: MNHEY, SVGEGT. CDR3 length: 15 residues.

This clonotype was found many times. CDR3 region: CASSPRTGDNEQFF. The DNA for the CDR3 is TGCGCCAGCAGCCCGAGGACAGGAGACAATGAGCAGTTCTTC. The chain has TRBV5-1 and TRBJ2-1; 7 bases agree with TRBD1. CDR3 size: 14 residues. J gave up 5 bases and V 4 bases, and 6 bases lay outside the gene matches. Germline V CDR1 and CDR2: SGHRS, YFSETQ.